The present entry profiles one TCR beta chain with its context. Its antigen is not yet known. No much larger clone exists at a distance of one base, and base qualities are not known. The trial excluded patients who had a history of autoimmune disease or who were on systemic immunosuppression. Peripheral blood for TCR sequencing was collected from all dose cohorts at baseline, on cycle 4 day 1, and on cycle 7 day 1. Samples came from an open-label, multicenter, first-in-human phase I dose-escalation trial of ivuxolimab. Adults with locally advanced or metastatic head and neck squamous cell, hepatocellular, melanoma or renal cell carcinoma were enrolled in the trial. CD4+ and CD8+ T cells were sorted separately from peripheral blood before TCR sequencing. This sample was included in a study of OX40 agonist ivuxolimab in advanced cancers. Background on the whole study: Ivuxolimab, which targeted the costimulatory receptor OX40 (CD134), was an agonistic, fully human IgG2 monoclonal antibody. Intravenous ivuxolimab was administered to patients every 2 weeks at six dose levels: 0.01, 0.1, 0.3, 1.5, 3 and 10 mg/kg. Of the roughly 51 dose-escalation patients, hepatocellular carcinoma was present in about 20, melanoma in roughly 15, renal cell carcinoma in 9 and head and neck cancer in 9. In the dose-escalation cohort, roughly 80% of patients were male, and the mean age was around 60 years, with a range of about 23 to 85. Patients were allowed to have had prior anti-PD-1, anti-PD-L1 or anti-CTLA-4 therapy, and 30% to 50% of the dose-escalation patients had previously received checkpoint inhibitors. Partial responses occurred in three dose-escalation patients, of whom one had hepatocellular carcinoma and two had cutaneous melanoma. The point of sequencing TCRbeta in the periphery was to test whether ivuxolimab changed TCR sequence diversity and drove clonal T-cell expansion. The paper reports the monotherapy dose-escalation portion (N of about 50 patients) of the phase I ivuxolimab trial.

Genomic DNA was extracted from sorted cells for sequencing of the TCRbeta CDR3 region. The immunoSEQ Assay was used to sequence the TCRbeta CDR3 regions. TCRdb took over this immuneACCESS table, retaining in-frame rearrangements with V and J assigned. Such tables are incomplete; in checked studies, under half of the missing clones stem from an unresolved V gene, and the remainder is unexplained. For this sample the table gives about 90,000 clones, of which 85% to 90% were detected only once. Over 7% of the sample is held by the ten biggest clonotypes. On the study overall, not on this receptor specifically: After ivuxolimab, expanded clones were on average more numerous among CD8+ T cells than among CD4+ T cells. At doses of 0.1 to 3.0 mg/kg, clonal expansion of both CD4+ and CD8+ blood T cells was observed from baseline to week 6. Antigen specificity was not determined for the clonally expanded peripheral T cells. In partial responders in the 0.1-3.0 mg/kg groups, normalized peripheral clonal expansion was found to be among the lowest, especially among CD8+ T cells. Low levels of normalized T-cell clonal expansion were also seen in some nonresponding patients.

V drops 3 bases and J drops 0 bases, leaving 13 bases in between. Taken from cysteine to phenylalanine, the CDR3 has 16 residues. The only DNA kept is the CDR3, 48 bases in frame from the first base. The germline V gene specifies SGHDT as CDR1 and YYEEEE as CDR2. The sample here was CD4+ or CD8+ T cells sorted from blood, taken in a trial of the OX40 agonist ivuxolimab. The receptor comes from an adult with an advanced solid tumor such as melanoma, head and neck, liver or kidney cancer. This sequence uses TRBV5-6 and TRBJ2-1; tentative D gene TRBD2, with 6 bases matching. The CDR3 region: CASSSPSALSYNEQFF. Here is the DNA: TGTGCCAGCAGCTCCCCTAGCGCCCTCTCCTACAATGAGCAGTTCTTC.